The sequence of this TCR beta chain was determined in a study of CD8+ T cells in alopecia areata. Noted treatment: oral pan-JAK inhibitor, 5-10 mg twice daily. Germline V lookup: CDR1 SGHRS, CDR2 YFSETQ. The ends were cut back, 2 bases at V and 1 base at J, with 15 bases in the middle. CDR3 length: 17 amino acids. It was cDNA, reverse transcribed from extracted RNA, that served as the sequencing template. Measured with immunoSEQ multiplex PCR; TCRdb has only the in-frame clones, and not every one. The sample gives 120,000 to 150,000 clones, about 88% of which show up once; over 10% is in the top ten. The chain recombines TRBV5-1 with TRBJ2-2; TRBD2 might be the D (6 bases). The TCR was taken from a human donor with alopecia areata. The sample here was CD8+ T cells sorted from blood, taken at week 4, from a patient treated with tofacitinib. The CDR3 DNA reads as TGCGCCAGCAGCTTTAGGTTTAGCGGACTGAACACCGGGGAGCTGTTTTTT. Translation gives CASSFRFSGLNTGELFF.